This entry is about one T cell receptor beta chain. This specimen comes from a study of blood T cell repertoires in COVID-19. The table came from immunoSEQ multiplex PCR; TCRdb's copy has only in-frame clones and leaves some out. The repertoire holds about 300,000 clones, about 93% seen once, with around 1.1% in the top ten. This CDR3 comprises 13 residues. Germline V gene data show CDR1 as GTSNPN and CDR2 as SVGIG (reference sequence). With V trimmed by 3 bases and J by 8 bases, 9 bases remained unmatched. This sequence was found in a woman aged 25 to 39 who had recovered from COVID-19. The J gene is TRBJ1-2, the V gene TRBV30; 7 bases map to TRBD1. The sample taken for sequencing was PBMCs or T cells enriched from blood (not recorded which). CDR3 sequence (DNA): TGTGCCTGGAGCCTAGACAGGGAGGTCGGCTACACCTTC. This translates into CAWSLDREVGYTF. Together with reference TRBV30 and TRBJ1-2, the CDR3 gives the full variable domain: SQTIHQWPATLVQPVGSPLSLECTVEGTSNPNLYWYRQAAGRGLQLLFYSVGIGQISSEVPQNLSASRPQDRQFILSSKKLLLSDSGFYLCAWSLDREVGYTFGSGTRLTVV.